This T cell receptor beta chain was found in a study of blood T cell repertoires in COVID-19 (dated by TCRdb to 2018 to 2020). In the study overall: Samples covering the acute and convalescent phases of COVID-19 were provided by collaborators in the United States, Italy and Spain. A freely available public database, intended as a resource for researchers studying the immune response to SARS-CoV-2, is where the repertoires were released. Sample metadata almost always included a de-identified subject ID, COVID-19 status, age in years and sex. The samples were drawn from two sources: the first 160 participants of the ongoing ImmuneRACE study, and 1,200 or so subjects contributed by 6 global collaborators. HLA class I and class II types, where available, came from metadata supplied by the sample provider rather than from assay-based typing. Deeply sampled blood TCRbeta repertoires from subjects exposed to, actively infected with, or recovered from COVID-19 were included in the dataset. The material from the prospective study consisted of cDNA or gDNA derived from T cells, B-cell-depleted T cells, or PBMCs.

TCRbeta CDR3 regions were amplified from genomic DNA by means of the immunoSEQ Assay, a bias-controlled multiplex PCR. The source study handled its data this way. Within the assay, amplification of reference gene primers was used to estimate how many nucleated cells each sample contained. Sequence reads were collapsed and filtered to measure the absolute abundance of every unique TCRbeta CDR3 rearrangement. Productive Simpson clonality was computed per sample as the square root of Simpson's diversity index over productive rearrangements. Sourced from immuneACCESS, this table was stored by TCRdb with only in-frame sequences that have V and J called. A share of the clones is absent; for the studies checked, an unresolved V gene accounts for under half, and the remainder has no known explanation. The DNA gave D and trimming, while V, J and clone size come from that table. The sample profile shows more than 85,000 clones; roughly 92% of them were found once. 1.9% of the sample rests with the top ten.

Notes on this clone: This receptor's antigen is unknown. The record has no base qualities; no much larger clone is one base away.

Broader findings and caveats from the paper: The amount of clinical and demographic metadata varied by source and participant and was provided uncurated.

In Seattle, one collaborating source enrolled patients while the infection was active and tracked those patients longitudinally over the course of disease. Collaborating institutions collected whole blood in K2EDTA tubes following their own protocols. For TCRbeta analysis, collaborators shipped samples in one of three forms: frozen whole blood, isolated PBMCs, or DNA extracted from either of those sample types. Trimming takes 6 bases from V and 7 bases from J, and the germline ends sit 15 bases apart. Including the terminal cysteine and phenylalanine, the CDR3 comprises 13 residues. The only DNA kept is the CDR3, 39 bases in frame from the first base. Looking up the germline V gene (reference sequence) yields CDR1 MNHNY and CDR2 SVGAGI.

This TCR was recovered from a woman aged 50 to 60 with COVID-19, enrolled during active disease. Rearrangement joined TRBV6-6 to TRBJ1-1; the D region possibly corresponds to TRBD1 (5 bases align). Source material: peripheral blood. The nucleotides are TGTGCCAGCAGCCCCAGGGATCTGATTGAAGCTTTCTTT. Translated, this is CASSPRDLIEAFF.